These 12 T cell receptor beta chains came from one sample sequenced in a study of Ad26.COV2.S vaccination and SARS-CoV-2 variants (dated by TCRdb to the early 2020s). According to the study, the label for this sample's treatment or condition signals: roughly 20 received Ad26.COV2.S at low or high dose, single or two shots; 5 received placebo; per-sample allocation not given. Repertoires of vaccine and placebo recipients were sequenced from samples collected on day 63 after the first injection. The library came from the immunoSEQ multiplex PCR assay. In TCRdb, the immuneACCESS table is reduced to in-frame sequences with V and J assigned. These tables do not hold every clone; where another copy was compared, an unresolved V gene accounts for under half, and the others remain unexplained. The table for this sample lists roughly 420,000 clones; approximately 92% of them were counted only once. Around 2.6% of the sample comes from the top ten.

The sequencing used peripheral blood, collected in a trial of Ad26.COV2.S vaccine versus placebo. These TCRs come from a person between 18 and 59 years old who received the Ad26.COV2.S COVID-19 vaccine or a placebo.

On this clone: At the DNA level, this CDR3 is encoded by other sequences in the same sample as well. J is TRBJ1-5 and V is TRBV12-3 or TRBV12-4, with D unclear. The CDR3 totals 12 residues. V lost 1 base, J lost 7 bases, and 5 bases lay in between. The CDR3 DNA is TGTGCCAGCAGTTTAGATAGGCAGCCCCAGCATTTT. Translation gives CASSLDRQPQHF.

The V call is TRBV3-1 (or the pseudogene TRBV3-2), the J call TRBJ2-7; perhaps TRBD2 as D (5 bases). Deletions cut 4 bases from V and 6 bases from J, with 13 bases between. Per the germline V gene, CDR1 is LGHDT and CDR2 is YNNKEL (reference sequence). This CDR3 is built from 13 residues. CDR3 nucleotide sequence: TGTGCCAGCAGCCCCTATCGGGATGGCGAGCAGTACGTC. This gives the protein CASSPYRDGEQYV.

The chain recombines TRBV15 with TRBJ2-1; the D is unclear. The CDR3 extends over 15 amino acids. CDR1 LNHNV and CDR2 YYDKDF come from the germline V gene (reference sequence). Trimming pared 0 bases from V and 7 bases from J, leaving 13 bases between. DNA of the CDR3: TGTGCCACCAGCAGAGAGTCCTCGGCTTGGAATGAGCAGTTCTTC. This sequence encodes CATSRESSAWNEQFF. The entire variable domain, with the rest obtained from reference TRBV15 and TRBJ2-1, is as follows: DAMVIQNPRYQVTQFGKPVTLSCSQTLNHNVMYWYQQKSSQAPKLLFHYYDKDFNNEADTPDNFQSRRPNTSFCFLDIRSPGLGDTAMYLCATSRESSAWNEQFFGPGTRLTVL.

This chain uses TRBV6-5 with TRBJ1-2; 7 bases map to TRBD1. This CDR3 contains 15 residues. In germline, CDR1 is MNHEY, CDR2 SVGAGI. V shed 5 bases, J shed 7 bases, and the junction held 13 bases outside the gene matches. CDR3 DNA: TGTGCCAGCAGTCCGCGACTCCACAGGGGCCCTGGCTACACCTTC. This translates into CASSPRLHRGPGYTF.

The chain joins TRBV6-5 to TRBJ1-2; TRBD1 might be the D (5 bases). The germline V gene encodes CDR1 MNHEY and CDR2 SVGAGI. There are 15 residues in the CDR3. V lost 1 base and J lost 2, with 11 bases in between. CDR3 sequence reads: CASSYYKRTNYGYTF. As DNA, the CDR3 is TGTGCCAGCAGTTACTACAAGAGGACAAACTATGGCTACACCTTC.

The chain has TRBV6-2 or TRBV6-3 and TRBJ2-6; TRBD1 agrees at 8 bases. CDR3 length: 16 amino acids. The germline V gene encodes CDR1 MNHEY and CDR2 SVGEGT. V was clipped by 4 bases and J by 3 bases; unmatched bases: 5. The CDR3 DNA sequence: TGTGCCAGCAGTTCCAGGGGGCGAGATGGGGCCAACGTCCTGACTTTC. Protein product: CASSSRGRDGANVLTF.

V gene TRBV19 combines with J gene TRBJ2-5, with 7 nucleotides matching TRBD1. J gave up 4 bases and V 5 bases, and 10 bases lay outside the gene matches. Germline V gene data show CDR1 as LNHDA and CDR2 as SQIVND (reference sequence). The CDR3 contains 15 residues. CDR3 bases: TGTGCCAGTAGTCCTAACGGACAGGTCTTAGAGACCCAGTACTTC. The encoded protein is CASSPNGQVLETQYF.

V and J are TRBV9 and TRBJ2-6; no firm D call. The germline gives CDR1 SGDLS, CDR2 YYNGEE. This CDR3 spans 14 amino acids. V lost 4 bases, J lost 0 bases, and 5 bases lay in between. CDR3 in amino acids: CASSTFSGANVLTF. CDR3 DNA: TGTGCCAGCAGCACTTTCTCTGGGGCCAACGTCCTGACTTTC.

This chain links TRBV24-1 with TRBJ2-7; TRBD2 matches at 15 bases. The CDR3 sequence is 19 residues long. The V gene's germline CDR1 is KGHDR and CDR2 SFDVKD. V lost 3 bases to trimming and J lost 0 bases; unmatched junction nucleotides: 8. Written as DNA, the CDR3 is TGTGCCACCAGTGATCGGGGACTAGCGGGAGGCCGAAGCTCCTACGAGCAGTACGTC. This codes for CATSDRGLAGGRSSYEQYV.

This chain links TRBV4-3 with TRBJ2-7; TRBD1 is a possible D gene (5 bases). CDR3 length: 14 residues. V was cut by 2 bases and J by 5 bases, with 13 bases left in between. The V gene's germline CDR1 is LGHNA and CDR2 YSLEER. The CDR3 sequence is CASSQWGSGDEQYF. The CDR3 DNA reads TGCGCCAGCAGCCAATGGGGCTCGGGCGACGAGCAGTACTTC.

The chain combines TRBV5-1 with TRBJ2-2; either TRBD1 or TRBD2 may supply D (5 bases each). The CDR3 loop spans 15 amino acids. Trimming took off 3 bases at V and 0 bases at J, with 9 bases between the two ends. Germline lookup yields CDR1 SGHRS and CDR2 YFSETQ. CDR3 DNA sequence: TGCGCCAGCAGCTATAGGGGAGCGAACACCGGGGAGCTGTTTTTT. Residues: CASSYRGANTGELFF.

This clone is a singleton in its sample. The genes are TRBV27 and TRBJ2-5; D tentatively fits TRBD1 or TRBD2 (5 bases each). Germline V gene data show CDR1 as MNHEY and CDR2 as SMNVEV (reference sequence). With 5 bases removed from V and 2 bases from J, the gap between germline ends came to 12 bases. The CDR3 contains 14 residues. CDR3 loop: CASSRSGTQETQYF. Written as DNA, the CDR3 is TGTGCCAGCAGTAGATCCGGGACGCAAGAGACCCAGTACTTC.